This TCR beta chain was retrieved from a study of long-term antiretroviral therapy in people with HIV. This CDR3 spans 13 amino acids. Trimming removed 2 bases at V and 5 bases at J, with 9 bases between. In germline, CDR1 is MNHEY, CDR2 SVGAGI. This clone was counted only a few times. They ran version v3.0 of the immunoSEQ assay at survey level. Some clones are missing from TCRdb's copy, which holds only in-frame ones; the method was immunoSEQ multiplex PCR. Counted here are 15,000 or so clones, 65% to 85% occurring once; the ten biggest clones make up about 14%. This specimen consisted of unsorted PBMCs, obtained approximately 14 months before starting antiretroviral therapy. The TCR was taken from a man under 40 with HIV. This chain joins TRBV6-5 and TRBJ1-2; maybe TRBD1 (5 bases). The CDR3 reads CASSYTGGYGYTF. The CDR3, as DNA: TGTGCCAGCAGTTACACGGGGGGGTATGGCTACACCTTC.